This T cell receptor (beta chain) was sequenced for a study of shared clonotypes between healthy human individuals. The CDR3 consists of 15 residues. V dropped 4 bases and J dropped 4; count of bases not matched to a gene: 9. Germline values: CDR1 SGDLS, CDR2 YYNGEE. The table came from immunoSEQ multiplex PCR; TCRdb's copy has only in-frame clones and leaves some out. This repertoire shows approximately 480,000 clones, about 75% found once; its top ten account for 12%. This sequence originates from a woman aged 40 to 50 in good health. Some clones in this sample may be carry-over from other donors' samples. Specimen: PBMCs. V is TRBV9 and J is TRBJ2-3; 7 bases are a match to TRBD2. CDR3 nucleotide sequence: TGTGCCAGCAGCTCCTTGGGCGGGAGCGCAGATACGCAGTATTTT. Its protein product is CASSSLGGSADTQYF.